These T cell receptor beta chains were read from a single sample in a study of blood T cell repertoires in COVID-19. TCRdb's copy holds only in-frame clones and misses some; the assay was immunoSEQ multiplex PCR. The table shows 60,000 or so clones, with approximately 91% occurring only once. The sequencing input was peripheral blood. Receptor source: a human donor in a cohort sampled during active COVID-19. Both conserved end residues are part of each CDR3. A D gene is named only where the DNA matches it firmly. Not all rows give a size; the values are once, few, many and, for expanded clones, a class.

clone_size j_call v_call d_call cdr3_aa cdr3_nt
once TRBJ1-2 TRBV11-2 TRBD1 CASSSLQGDYYGYTF TGTGCCAGCAGCTCCTTACAGGGGGACTACTATGGCTACACCTTC
. TRBJ1-4 TRBV7-2 . CASSFQTATNEKLFF TGTGCCAGCAGCTTCCAGACAGCAACTAATGAAAAACTGTTTTTT
. TRBJ2-3 TRBV7-2 TRBD2 CASSSSSGRANTQYF TGTGCCAGCAGCTCTAGTAGCGGGAGGGCCAATACGCAGTATTTT
. TRBJ2-1 TRBV18 . CASSHKGGLLEQFF TGTGCCAGCTCGCACAAAGGGGGACTATTAGAGCAGTTCTTC
. TRBJ2-3 TRBV24-1 . CATTGVIGDTQYF TGTGCCACCACAGGCGTAATCGGAGATACGCAGTATTTT
. TRBJ2-1 TRBV7-9 TRBD1 CASSEGTGDGDEQFF TGTGCCAGCAGCGAAGGGACAGGGGATGGGGATGAGCAGTTCTTC
. TRBJ2-1 TRBV7-6 . CASSQTPSASSYNEQFF TGTGCCAGCAGCCAGACCCCTAGCGCGAGCTCCTACAATGAGCAGTTCTTC
. TRBJ2-3 TRBV24-1 . CATSDPVGPTDTQYF TGTGCCACCAGTGACCCAGTGGGCCCCACAGATACGCAGTATTTT
. TRBJ1-1 TRBV6-5 . CASSYSLDRTYEAFF TGTGCCAGCAGTTACTCCCTGGACAGAACCTATGAAGCTTTCTTT
. TRBJ2-2 TRBV6-2/TRBV6-3 TRBD1 CASSLSIGTGVNTGELFF TGTGCCAGCAGTTTATCAATCGGGACAGGGGTAAACACCGGGGAGCTGTTTTTT
. TRBJ2-7 TRBV7-9 . CAITKNRAERAYEQYF TGTGCCATTACCAAGAACAGGGCCGAAAGGGCCTACGAGCAGTACTTC
. TRBJ1-1 TRBV28 TRBD1 CASSLNRGRNTEAFF TGTGCCAGCAGTTTAAACAGGGGGCGGAACACTGAAGCTTTCTTT
. TRBJ2-3 TRBV3-1/TRBV3-2 TRBD1 CASSHQTGGSHRYF TGTGCCAGCAGCCACCAGACAGGGGGATCACATAGGTATTTT
. TRBJ1-5 TRBV7-8 . CASSLSQHLSNQPQHF TGTGCCAGCAGCTTATCTCAACATCTGAGCAATCAGCCCCAGCATTTT
. TRBJ2-7 TRBV6-5 . CASSVNQRLYEQYF TGTGCCAGCAGCGTGAATCAAAGACTCTACGAGCAGTACTTC
. TRBJ2-3 TRBV7-2 . CASSLDQWGPGTDTQYF TGTGCCAGCAGCTTAGACCAATGGGGGCCGGGCACAGATACGCAGTATTTT
. TRBJ2-1 TRBV11-3 . CASSLIREEQFF TGTGCCAGCAGCTTGATTAGGGAGGAGCAGTTCTTC
. TRBJ2-7 TRBV27 TRBD2 CASSYRLAAYSPYEQYF TGTGCCAGCAGTTATAGGCTAGCGGCCTATTCTCCCTACGAGCAGTACTTC
. TRBJ2-5 TRBV5-1 . CASSRGHSGQETQYF TGCGCCAGCAGCCGAGGGCATAGTGGCCAAGAGACCCAGTACTTC
. TRBJ1-2 TRBV5-1 . CASSLGQGGAYGYTF TGCGCCAGCAGCTTGGGCCAGGGTGGGGCCTATGGCTACACCTTC
. TRBJ2-1 TRBV11-3 TRBD2 CASSLVGTSGTYNEQFF TGTGCCAGCAGCTTAGTCGGGACTAGCGGGACCTACAATGAGCAGTTCTTC
few TRBJ2-2 TRBV5-1 . CASSPSGTGELFF TGCGCCAGCAGCCCCTCAGGGACCGGGGAGCTGTTTTTT
few TRBJ1-1 TRBV19 TRBD1 CASNRDRVDTEAFF TGTGCCAGTAACCGAGACAGGGTGGACACTGAAGCTTTCTTT
. TRBJ2-5 TRBV11-3 TRBD2 CASSSGTSGRQETQYF TGTGCCAGCAGCTCCGGGACTAGCGGGAGGCAAGAGACCCAGTACTTC
. TRBJ2-1 TRBV28 . CASSPDSTSEQFF TGTGCCAGCAGCCCCGACTCCACCAGTGAGCAGTTCTTC
. TRBJ1-6 TRBV6-5 . CASSYPGQNSPLHF TGTGCCAGCAGTTACCCAGGGCAGAACTCACCCCTCCACTTT
once TRBJ1-4 TRBV6-5 . CASTPNPWHEKLFF TGTGCCAGCACCCCCAATCCATGGCATGAAAAACTGTTTTTT
. TRBJ2-2 TRBV29-1 TRBD1 CSVKERTGGTGELFF TGCAGCGTTAAGGAGAGGACAGGGGGCACCGGGGAGCTGTTTTTT
few TRBJ2-5 TRBV4-3 . CASSQDLSPSQETQYF TGCGCCAGCAGCCAAGATCTTTCCCCTAGTCAAGAGACCCAGTACTTC
. TRBJ2-1 TRBV5-1 TRBD2 CASSLGGGLADEQFF TGCGCCAGCAGCTTGGGGGGTGGACTAGCGGACGAGCAGTTCTTC
. TRBJ2-4 TRBV19 . CASTPSGVLLAKNIQYF TGTGCCAGCACGCCTTCGGGGGTATTATTGGCCAAAAACATTCAGTACTTC
once TRBJ2-3 TRBV28 TRBD2 CASSLSGRGGPTDTQYF TGTGCCAGCAGTTTGAGCGGGAGGGGAGGGCCTACAGATACGCAGTATTTT
once TRBJ2-5 TRBV9 TRBD2 CASSIGTSGSRETQYF TGTGCCAGCAGCATCGGGACTAGCGGGAGCCGGGAGACCCAGTACTTC
. TRBJ1-4 TRBV5-1 TRBD1 CASSLVGTGGLGEKLFF TGCGCCAGCAGCTTGGTAGGGACAGGGGGCCTTGGTGAAAAACTGTTTTTT
. TRBJ2-7 TRBV3-1/TRBV3-2 TRBD2 CASSLGTKGGYEQYF TGTGCCAGCAGCCTAGGGACTAAAGGAGGGTACGAGCAGTACTTC
once TRBJ1-1 TRBV6-5 . CASTAGFMNTEAFF TGTGCCAGCACTGCAGGATTCATGAACACTGAAGCTTTCTTT
. TRBJ2-5 TRBV4-3 . CASSQSPAETQYF TGCGCCAGCAGCCAATCGCCCGCGGAGACCCAGTACTTC
. TRBJ2-7 TRBV2 . CASSPGFIRYEQYF TGTGCCAGCAGCCCAGGGTTTATTCGCTACGAGCAGTACTTC
. TRBJ1-2 TRBV5-6 TRBD1 CASSSEGGADYGYTF TGTGCCAGCAGCTCGGAAGGGGGCGCCGACTATGGCTACACCTTC
. TRBJ1-5 TRBV6-5 . CASSSPRAAPGQPQHF TGTGCCAGCAGTTCCCCGCGGGCGGCCCCGGGTCAGCCCCAGCATTTT
. TRBJ1-1 TRBV6-2/TRBV6-3 . CASSYRTANTEAFF TGTGCCAGCAGTTACCGGACAGCGAACACTGAAGCTTTCTTT
. TRBJ2-2 TRBV7-2 . CASSLQSRVLVRTGELFF TGTGCCAGCAGCTTACAGTCCCGTGTGCTAGTTCGAACCGGGGAGCTGTTTTTT
. TRBJ2-3 TRBV7-2 . CASSLSSVTDTQYF TGTGCCAGCAGCTTAAGTAGCGTTACAGATACGCAGTATTTT
once TRBJ1-5 TRBV9 . CASSVDYSNQPQHF TGTGCCAGCAGCGTAGACTATAGCAATCAGCCCCAGCATTTT
. TRBJ2-7 TRBV27 . CASRRTGLYEQYF TGTGCCAGCAGACGAACAGGGCTCTACGAGCAGTACTTC
. TRBJ1-2 TRBV6-1 . CASSEVQAGYTF TGTGCCAGCAGTGAAGTGCAGGCTGGCTACACCTTC